A single sample is the source of the 10 T cell receptor beta chains below, sequenced in a study of blood T cell repertoires in COVID-19. Sequencing used immunoSEQ multiplex PCR; TCRdb keeps in-frame clones, though not all of them. In the table there are approximately 150,000 clones, less than 85% of which are singletons. Sequencing input: peripheral blood. The receptors stem from a woman aged 80 or older with acute or convalescent COVID-19.

The rearrangement joins TRBV7-8 to TRBJ2-7; the D gene is possibly TRBD2 (5 bases). Trimming shortened V by 2 bases and J by 5 bases, and 7 bases separated the two germline ends. This CDR3 comprises 12 residues. Per germline, CDR1 SGHVS and CDR2 FQNEAQ. CDR3 protein: CASSLTGNEQYF. The CDR3 DNA is TGTGCCAGCAGCTTAACGGGAAACGAGCAGTACTTC.

V gene TRBV19 combines with J gene TRBJ1-3, with a weak D call TRBD1 (6 bases). Deletions cut 6 bases from V and 2 bases from J, with 17 bases between. CDR1 and CDR2 from the germline V gene are LNHDA and SQIVND (reference sequence). This CDR3 has 16 amino acids. CDR3 in DNA: TGTGCCAGTAGAACCAGGGGCGGTGGAGCTGGAAACACCATATATTTT. It specifies CASRTRGGGAGNTIYF.

The CDR3 loop reads CASSGRGAGETQYF. CDR3 bases: TGTGCCAGCAGCGGCAGGGGGGCGGGGGAGACCCAGTACTTC. The chain carries TRBV7-2 and TRBJ2-5, with D possibly TRBD1 on 7 matching bases. Germline V gene lookup returns CDR1 SGHTA and CDR2 FQGNSA. V lost 5 bases and J lost 5, with 15 bases in between. This CDR3 has 14 residues.

The genes are TRBV3-1 (or the pseudogene TRBV3-2) and TRBJ2-7, with TRBD2 matching over 8 bases. V lost 3 bases, J lost 4 bases, and 11 bases stayed unmatched. The germline V gene encodes CDR1 LGHDT and CDR2 YNNKEL (reference sequence). The CDR3 is 16 residues long. In DNA, the CDR3 is TGTGCCAGCAGCCAGGGTTGGAGCGGGGGATTATACGAGCAGTACTTC. It specifies CASSQGWSGGLYEQYF.

The chain links TRBV15 to TRBJ2-5; perhaps TRBD2 as D (5 bases). Germline V lookup: CDR1 LNHNV, CDR2 YYDKDF (reference sequence). Trimming pared 1 base from V and 2 bases from J, leaving 14 bases between. This CDR3 has 16 amino acids. CDR3 nucleotide sequence: TGTGCCACCAGCAGAGGGGTGGGAGAAGGGCAAGAGACCCAGTACTTC. It codes for CATSRGVGEGQETQYF.

This clone was recorded only once. The chain couples TRBV27 to TRBJ2-5; 15 bases are a match to TRBD2. The CDR3 contains 18 residues. CDR1 and CDR2 from the germline V gene are MNHEY and SMNVEV (reference sequence). Trimming removed 3 bases from V and 5 bases from J; junction bases left unmatched: 10. For the CDR3, the DNA is TGTGCCAGCAGTTTCCCCGGGACTAGCGGGAGGTTGGGGGAGACCCAGTACTTC. This encodes CASSFPGTSGRLGETQYF.

The gene calls are TRBV5-1 and TRBJ2-2; 12 nucleotides match TRBD1. Per the germline V gene, CDR1 is SGHRS and CDR2 is YFSETQ. The CDR3 has 15 amino acids. Losses at the gene ends were 7 bases for V and 7 bases for J; bases not matched to a gene: 8. The CDR3 DNA reads as TGCGCCAGCCACGCGGGACAGGGGGCGTTCGGGGAGCTGTTTTTT. Its protein is CASHAGQGAFGELFF.

J is TRBJ2-7 and V is TRBV2; 8 nucleotides agree with TRBD1. The V and J ends lost 7 bases and 4 bases, in that order; junction bases with no gene match: 9. CDR1 is SNHLY, CDR2 FYNNEI, per germline. The CDR3 is 14 residues long. The DNA for the CDR3 is TGTGCCAGCAACTTCGACAGGGGCCGTTACGAGCAGTACTTC. It codes for CASNFDRGRYEQYF. Based on the CDR3 plus reference TRBV2 and TRBJ2-7, the full variable domain is EPEVTQTPSHQVTQMGQEVILRCVPISNHLYFYWYRQILGQKVEFLVSFYNNEISEKSEIFDDQFSVERPDGSNFTLKIRSTKLEDSAMYFCASNFDRGRYEQYFGPGTRLTVT.

The chain couples TRBV5-6 to TRBJ2-7, with TRBD1 identical over 7 bases. Unmatched junction bases numbered 7, after V lost 4 bases and J lost 0 bases. Germline V gene sequence: CDR1 SGHDT, CDR2 YYEEEE. CDR3 length equals 15 residues. CDR3 residues: CASSTPGQISYEQYF. The CDR3 nucleotides read TGTGCCAGCAGCACCCCGGGACAGATCTCCTACGAGCAGTACTTC.

The rearrangement links TRBV7-2 to TRBJ1-1; D is unclear. The length of the CDR3 is 13 residues. V lost 2 bases and J 4 bases, leaving 8 bases between the germline ends. The germline gives CDR1 SGHTA, CDR2 FQGNSA. CDR3 sequence: CASSLTAGTEAFF. In nucleotides, the CDR3 is TGTGCCAGCAGCTTAACCGCGGGCACTGAAGCTTTCTTT.